Presented here are 11 T cell receptor beta chains from one specimen sequenced in a study of Graves' ophthalmopathy and Graves' hyperthyroidism. The TCR beta CDR3 regions underwent amplification from RNA transcripts. Amplification began with first-round RT-PCR using HTBI primers, then second-round multiplex PCR was performed. TCRdb ran MiXCR on the multiplex PCR reads and lists one entry per CDR3 protein. The repertoire holds about 740,000 distinct CDR3 sequences, with 40% as singletons. Sequenced input: peripheral blood. Receptors were obtained from an adult man with Graves' ophthalmopathy.

The chain carries TRBV25-1 and TRBJ2-2; 7 bases agree with TRBD2. The CDR3 consists of 16 residues. Germline CDR1 is MGHDK and CDR2 is SYGVNS. Trimming took 5 bases from V and 0 from J; bases not matched to a gene: 6. DNA for the CDR3: TGTGCCAGCAGTTTCACTAGCGCCGCGAACACCGGGGAGCTGTTTTTT. It yields the protein CASSFTSAANTGELFF.

The V and J genes are TRBV6-1 and TRBJ2-5; 8 nucleotides agree with TRBD2. Germline V gene lookup returns CDR1 MNHNS and CDR2 SASEGT. The CDR3 length is 12 residues. The J segment lost 7 bases and the V segment lost 8 bases, leaving 6 bases of the junction unmatched. The DNA of the CDR3 is TGTGCCAGCTCAAACGGGGGGGCGACCCAGTACTTC. This gives the protein CASSNGGATQYF.

At least ten counts were recorded for this clonotype. The genes are TRBV7-9 and TRBJ1-6, with D unresolved. Germline lookup yields CDR1 SEHNR and CDR2 FQNEAQ (reference sequence). V was shortened by 1 base and J by 10 bases, with 11 bases between the two germline ends. The CDR3 has 14 amino acids. The CDR3 DNA sequence: TGTGCCAGCAGCTTAGAGAATGAACACTCACCCCTCCACTTT. Its protein product is CASSLENEHSPLHF.

This clonotype occurred many times. The chain carries TRBV7-9 and TRBJ1-2; TRBD1 agrees at 7 bases. The CDR3 spans 15 residues. In germline, CDR1 is SEHNR, CDR2 FQNEAQ (reference sequence). V gave up 2 bases and J gave up 4 bases; unmatched junction bases: 7. The CDR3 spells CASSLTGTATYGYTF. The CDR3 coding sequence is TGTGCCAGCAGCTTAACCGGGACAGCCACCTATGGCTACACCTTC.

This clonotype turned up a few times. The genes are TRBV20-1 and TRBJ2-7; no clear D gene. The CDR3 has 14 amino acids. V was trimmed by 2 bases and J by 2 bases, leaving 13 bases between them. In germline, CDR1 is DFQATT, CDR2 SNEGSKA (reference sequence). The CDR3 DNA is TGCAGTGCTAGATCTCGCGGCAGAACCTACGAGCAGTACTTC. This translates into CSARSRGRTYEQYF.

The CDR3 is CASSVDGTGVTFF. CDR3 bases: TGTGCCAGCAGCGTTGACGGGACAGGGGTGACTTTCTTT. This chain connects TRBV7-2 to TRBJ1-1; 10 positions agree with TRBD1. This CDR3 contains 13 residues. The germline gives CDR1 SGHTA, CDR2 FQGNSA. J gave up 12 bases and V 5 bases, and 9 bases lay outside the gene matches.

This clonotype has only a few counts. The rearrangement joins TRBV10-1 to TRBJ2-3; possible D gene TRBD2, 6 bases. Trimming stripped 4 bases from V and 2 bases from J, with 13 bases between. This CDR3 has 15 residues. Per germline, CDR1 WNHNN and CDR2 SYGVQD (reference sequence). The CDR3 DNA follows: TGCGCCAGCAGTGTGGGACTCCTTTCCACAGATACGCAGTATTTT. It yields the protein CASSVGLLSTDTQYF.

This sequence joins TRBV10-3 and TRBJ1-1; TRBD1 matches at 7 bases. Looked up from germline, CDR1 is ENHRY and CDR2 is SYGVKD. The CDR3 contains 17 residues. J was trimmed by 6 bases and V by 2 bases; bases with no gene match: 15. The CDR3 coding sequence is TGTGCCATCAGTGAGGGGCCCGGTCCAGGGGGGACCGCTGAAGCTTTCTTT. Translating gives CAISEGPGPGGTAEAFF.

The V and J genes are TRBV4-3 and TRBJ2-5; 8 bases agree with TRBD2. The V gene end was trimmed by 8 bases and the J gene end by 5 bases; junction bases not matched to a gene: 7. The CDR3 runs 13 residues. CDR1 and CDR2 from the germline V gene are LGHNA and YSLEER. Here the CDR3 DNA reads TGCGCCAGCCGCGGGGGGCTCAAGGAGACCCAGTACTTC. Translating gives CASRGGLKETQYF.

The CDR3 DNA reads TGTGCCAGCAGCTTGGGTGCCGTGGCTGAAGCTTTCTTT. Translating it yields CASSLGAVAEAFF. The chain is built from TRBV7-9 and TRBJ1-1; D gene unclear. Per the germline V gene, CDR1 is SEHNR and CDR2 is FQNEAQ (reference sequence). V was pared by 3 bases and J by 6 bases, with 11 bases between. The CDR3 extends over 13 amino acids.

The chain uses TRBV12-3 or TRBV12-4 and TRBJ2-5, with D possibly matching TRBD1 (6 bases). The CDR3 loop spans 15 amino acids. The ends were cut back, 3 bases at V and 2 bases at J, with 13 bases in the middle. Here the CDR3 reads CASSFRDRKQETQYF. CDR3 sequence (DNA): TGTGCCAGCAGTTTCAGAGACAGGAAACAAGAGACCCAGTACTTC.